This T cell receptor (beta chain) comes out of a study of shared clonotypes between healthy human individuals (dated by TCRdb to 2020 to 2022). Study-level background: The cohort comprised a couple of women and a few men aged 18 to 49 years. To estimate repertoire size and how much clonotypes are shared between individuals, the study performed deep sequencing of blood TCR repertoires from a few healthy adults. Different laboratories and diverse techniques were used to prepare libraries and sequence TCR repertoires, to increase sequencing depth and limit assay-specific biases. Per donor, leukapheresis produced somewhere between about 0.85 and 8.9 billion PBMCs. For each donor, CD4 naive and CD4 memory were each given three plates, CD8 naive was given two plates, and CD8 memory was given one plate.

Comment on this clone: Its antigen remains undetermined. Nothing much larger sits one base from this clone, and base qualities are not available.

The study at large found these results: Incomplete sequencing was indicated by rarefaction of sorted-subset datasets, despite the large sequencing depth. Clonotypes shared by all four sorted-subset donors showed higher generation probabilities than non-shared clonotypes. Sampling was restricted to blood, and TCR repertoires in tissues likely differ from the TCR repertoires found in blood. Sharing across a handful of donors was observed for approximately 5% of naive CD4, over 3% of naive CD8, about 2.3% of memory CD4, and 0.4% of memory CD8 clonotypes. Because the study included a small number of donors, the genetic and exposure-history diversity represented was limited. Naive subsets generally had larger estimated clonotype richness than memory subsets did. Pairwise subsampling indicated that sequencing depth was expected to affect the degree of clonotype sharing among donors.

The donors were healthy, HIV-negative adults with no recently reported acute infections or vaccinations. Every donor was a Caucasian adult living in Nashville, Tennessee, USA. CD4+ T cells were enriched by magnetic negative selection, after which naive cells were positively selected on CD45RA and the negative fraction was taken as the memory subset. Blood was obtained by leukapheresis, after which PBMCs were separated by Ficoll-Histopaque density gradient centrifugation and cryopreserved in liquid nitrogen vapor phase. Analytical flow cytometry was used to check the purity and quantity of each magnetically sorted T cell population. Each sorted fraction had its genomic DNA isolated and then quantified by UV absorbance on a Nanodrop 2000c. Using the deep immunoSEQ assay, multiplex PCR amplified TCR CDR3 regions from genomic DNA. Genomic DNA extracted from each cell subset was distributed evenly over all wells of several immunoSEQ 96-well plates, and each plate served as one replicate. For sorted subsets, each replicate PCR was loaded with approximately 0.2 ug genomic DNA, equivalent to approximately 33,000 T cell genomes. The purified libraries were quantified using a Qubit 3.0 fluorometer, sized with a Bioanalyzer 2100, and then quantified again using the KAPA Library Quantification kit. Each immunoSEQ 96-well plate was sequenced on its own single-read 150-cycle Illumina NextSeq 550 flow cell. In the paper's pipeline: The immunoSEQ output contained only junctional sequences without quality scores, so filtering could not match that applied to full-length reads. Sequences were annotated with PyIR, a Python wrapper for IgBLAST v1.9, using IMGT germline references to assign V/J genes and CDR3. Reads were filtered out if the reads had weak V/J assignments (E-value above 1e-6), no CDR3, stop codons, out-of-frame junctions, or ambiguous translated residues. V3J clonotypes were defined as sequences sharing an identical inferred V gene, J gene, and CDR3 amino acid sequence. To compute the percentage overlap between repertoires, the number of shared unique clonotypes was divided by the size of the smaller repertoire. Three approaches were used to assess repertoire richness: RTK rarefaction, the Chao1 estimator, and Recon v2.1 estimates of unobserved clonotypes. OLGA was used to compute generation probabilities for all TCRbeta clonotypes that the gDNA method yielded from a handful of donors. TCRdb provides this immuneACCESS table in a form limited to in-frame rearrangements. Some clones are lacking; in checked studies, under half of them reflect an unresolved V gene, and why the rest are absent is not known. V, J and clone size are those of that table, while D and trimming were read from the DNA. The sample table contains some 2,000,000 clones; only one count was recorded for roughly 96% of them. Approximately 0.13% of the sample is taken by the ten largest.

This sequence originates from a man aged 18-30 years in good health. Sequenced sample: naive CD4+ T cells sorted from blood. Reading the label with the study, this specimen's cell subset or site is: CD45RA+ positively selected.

The CDR3: CSVSLGTGVSYEQYF. In nucleotides, the sequence is TGCAGCGTGTCACTCGGGACAGGGGTTTCCTACGAGCAGTACTTC. The chain was built from TRBV29-1 and TRBJ2-7; 10 of the junction bases match TRBD1. The CDR3 has 15 amino acids, counting the end cysteine and phenylalanine. Here the CDR3 DNA is all that survives: 45 bases in frame from base 1. V and J are trimmed by 6 bases and 1 base, and the gene matches miss 9 bases of the junction. CDR1 and CDR2 were assigned from the germline V gene as SQVTM and ANQGSEA.